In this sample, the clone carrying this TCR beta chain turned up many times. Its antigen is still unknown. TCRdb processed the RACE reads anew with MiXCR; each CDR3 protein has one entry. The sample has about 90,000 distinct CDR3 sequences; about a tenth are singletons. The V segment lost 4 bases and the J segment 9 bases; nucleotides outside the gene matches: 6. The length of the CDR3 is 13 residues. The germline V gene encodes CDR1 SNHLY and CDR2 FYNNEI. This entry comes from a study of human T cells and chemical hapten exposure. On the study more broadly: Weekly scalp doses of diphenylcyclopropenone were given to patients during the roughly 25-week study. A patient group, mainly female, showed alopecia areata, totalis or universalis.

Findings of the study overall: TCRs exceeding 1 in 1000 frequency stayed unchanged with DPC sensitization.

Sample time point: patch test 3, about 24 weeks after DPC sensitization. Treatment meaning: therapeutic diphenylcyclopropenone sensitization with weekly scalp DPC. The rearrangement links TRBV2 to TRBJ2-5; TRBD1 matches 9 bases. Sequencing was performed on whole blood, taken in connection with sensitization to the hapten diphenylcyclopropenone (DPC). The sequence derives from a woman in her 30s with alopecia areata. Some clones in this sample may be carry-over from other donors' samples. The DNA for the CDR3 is TGTGCCAGCAGTGTTGGGACAGGGATTCCCCAGTACTTC. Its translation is CASSVGTGIPQYF.